The 7 T cell receptor beta chains below come from one sample, sequenced in a study of blood T cell repertoires in COVID-19. The table came from immunoSEQ multiplex PCR; TCRdb's copy has only in-frame clones and leaves some out. The sample lists around 42,000 clones; roughly 80% were seen once. Sequenced input: peripheral blood. These receptors all stem from a woman aged 55-69 years with acute or convalescent COVID-19.

V is TRBV5-1 and J is TRBJ1-3; tentatively, D is TRBD1 (5 bases). The CDR3 is made up of 13 amino acids. V was pared by 0 bases and J by 4 bases, with 5 bases between. Germline V gene data show CDR1 as SGHRS and CDR2 as YFSETQ. This CDR3 is CASSLGQGNTIYF. The CDR3 DNA follows: TGCGCCAGCAGCTTGGGACAGGGAAACACCATATATTTT.

The chain joins TRBV5-1 to TRBJ2-4; maybe TRBD2 (5 bases). V dropped 4 bases and J dropped 5 bases, with 16 bases sitting between them. The CDR3 has 15 amino acids. CDR1 and CDR2 (germline): SGHRS, YFSETQ. In DNA form, the CDR3 reads TGCGCCAGCAGCCCTGGCGGAGGAGGCCAAAACATTCAGTACTTC. Protein sequence: CASSPGGGGQNIQYF.

The rearrangement uses TRBV7-2 and TRBJ2-1, with a tentative D call TRBD2 (6 bases). V was cut by 4 bases and J by 3 bases, with 19 bases left in between. Germline CDR1 reads SGHTA; CDR2 reads FQGNSA. The CDR3 extends over 17 amino acids. The CDR3 is CASSWRDLARGYNEQFF. The CDR3 nucleotides are TGTGCCAGCAGCTGGAGGGATCTAGCTCGGGGCTACAATGAGCAGTTCTTC.

The CDR3 bases are TGTGCCAGCCGCCCAGGGTGGTACGCTGAAGCTTTCTTT. Residues: CASRPGWYAEAFF. The chain carries TRBV6-5 and TRBJ1-1; possible D gene TRBD1, 5 bases. V shed 8 bases and J shed 6 bases, with 16 bases lying between them. The CDR3 consists of 13 residues. Per germline, CDR1 MNHEY and CDR2 SVGAGI.

V and J are TRBV24-1 and TRBJ2-2; TRBD2 agrees at 9 bases. CDR1 is KGHDR and CDR2 is SFDVKD in the germline V gene. The trim removed 10 bases at V and 1 base at J, leaving 3 bases unmatched. This CDR3 has 14 residues. CDR3 region: CATSSGVNTGELFF. The CDR3 DNA is TGTGCCACTTCTAGCGGGGTGAACACCGGGGAGCTGTTTTTT.

Here the CDR3 reads CASSERQGSYNEQFF. The CDR3 DNA reads as TGCGCCAGCAGCGAAAGACAGGGATCCTACAATGAGCAGTTCTTC. The rearrangement uses TRBV5-1 and TRBJ2-1, with TRBD1 identical over 7 bases. V shed 4 bases and J 1 base; nucleotides not matched to a gene: 5. The CDR3 is 15 residues long. In germline, CDR1 is SGHRS, CDR2 YFSETQ.

This clone was seen a few times. The rearrangement uses TRBV19 and TRBJ2-1; 9 nucleotides line up with TRBD1. From germline, CDR1 is LNHDA and CDR2 SQIVND (reference sequence). With V trimmed by 9 bases and J by 6 bases, 18 bases remained unmatched. This CDR3 has 17 amino acids. Written as DNA, the CDR3 is TGTGCCAGCAGACGGGACAGGGCAGTGAGTCGTCGCAATGAGCAGTTCTTC. Its protein product is CASRRDRAVSRRNEQFF.